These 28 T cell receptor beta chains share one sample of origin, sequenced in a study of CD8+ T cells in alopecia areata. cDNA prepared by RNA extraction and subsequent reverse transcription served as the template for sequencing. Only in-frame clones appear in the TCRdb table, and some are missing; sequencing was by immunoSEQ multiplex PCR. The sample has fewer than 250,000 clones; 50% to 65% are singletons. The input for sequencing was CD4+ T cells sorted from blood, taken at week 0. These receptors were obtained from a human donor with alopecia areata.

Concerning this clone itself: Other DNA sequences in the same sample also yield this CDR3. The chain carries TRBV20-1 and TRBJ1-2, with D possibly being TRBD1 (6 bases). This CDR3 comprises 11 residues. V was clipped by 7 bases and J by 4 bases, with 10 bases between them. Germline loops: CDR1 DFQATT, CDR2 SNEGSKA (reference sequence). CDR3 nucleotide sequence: TGCAGTGTAGAACAGGGCTATGGCTACACCTTC. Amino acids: CSVEQGYGYTF.

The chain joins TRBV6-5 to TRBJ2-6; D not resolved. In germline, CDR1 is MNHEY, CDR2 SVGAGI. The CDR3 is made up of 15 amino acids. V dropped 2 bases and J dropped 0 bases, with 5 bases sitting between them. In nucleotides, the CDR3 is TGTGCCAGCAGTTACCGGAGCTCTGGGGCCAACGTCCTGACTTTC. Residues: CASSYRSSGANVLTF.

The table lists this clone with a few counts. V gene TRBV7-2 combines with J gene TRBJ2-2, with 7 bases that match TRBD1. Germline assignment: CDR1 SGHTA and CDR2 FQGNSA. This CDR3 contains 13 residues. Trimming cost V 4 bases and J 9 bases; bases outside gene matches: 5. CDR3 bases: TGTGCCAGCAGCTCTAGGACAGGCTGGGAGCTGTTTTTT. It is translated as CASSSRTGWELFF.

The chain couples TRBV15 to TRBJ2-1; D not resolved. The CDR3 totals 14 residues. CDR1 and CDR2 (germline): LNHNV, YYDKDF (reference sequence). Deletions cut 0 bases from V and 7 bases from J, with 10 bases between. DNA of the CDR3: TGTGCCACCAGCAGAGACCCCCGGAAGAATGAGCAGTTCTTC. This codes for CATSRDPRKNEQFF.

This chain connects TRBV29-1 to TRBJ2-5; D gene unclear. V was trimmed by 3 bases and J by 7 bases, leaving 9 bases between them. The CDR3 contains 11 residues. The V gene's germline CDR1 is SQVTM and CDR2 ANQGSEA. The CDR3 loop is CSVEPRGTQYF. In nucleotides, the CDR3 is TGCAGCGTTGAGCCCCGAGGGACCCAGTACTTC.

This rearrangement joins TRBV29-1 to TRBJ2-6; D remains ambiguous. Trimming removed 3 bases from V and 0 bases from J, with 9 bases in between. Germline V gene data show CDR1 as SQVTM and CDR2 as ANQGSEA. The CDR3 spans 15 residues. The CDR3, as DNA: TGCAGCGTTGATGCCCCAGGCTCTGGGGCCAACGTCCTGACTTTC. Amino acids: CSVDAPGSGANVLTF.

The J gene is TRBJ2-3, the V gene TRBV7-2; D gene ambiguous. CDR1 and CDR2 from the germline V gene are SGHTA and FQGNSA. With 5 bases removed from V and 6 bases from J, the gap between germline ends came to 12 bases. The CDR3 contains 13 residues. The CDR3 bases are TGTGCCAGCAGCCTAACGACCCATGATACGCAGTATTTT. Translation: CASSLTTHDTQYF.

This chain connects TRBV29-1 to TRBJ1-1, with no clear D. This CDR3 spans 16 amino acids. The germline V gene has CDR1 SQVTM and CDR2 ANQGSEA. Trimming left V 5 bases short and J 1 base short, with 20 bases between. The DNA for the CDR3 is TGCAGCGTTTCCTCGGGCGCGGGCGTCCCGAACACTGAAGCTTTCTTT. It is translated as CSVSSGAGVPNTEAFF.

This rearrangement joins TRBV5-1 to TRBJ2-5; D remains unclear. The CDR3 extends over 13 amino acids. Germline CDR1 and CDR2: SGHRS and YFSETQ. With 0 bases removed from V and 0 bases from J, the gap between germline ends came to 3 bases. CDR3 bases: TGCGCCAGCAGCTTGGAAAACCAAGAGACCCAGTACTTC. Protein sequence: CASSLENQETQYF. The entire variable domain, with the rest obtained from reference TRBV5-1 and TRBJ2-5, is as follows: KAGVTQTPRYLIKTRGQQVTLSCSPISGHRSVSWYQQTPGQGLQFLFEYFSETQRNKGNFPGRFSGRQFSNSRSEMNVSTLELGDSALYLCASSLENQETQYFGPGTRLLVL.

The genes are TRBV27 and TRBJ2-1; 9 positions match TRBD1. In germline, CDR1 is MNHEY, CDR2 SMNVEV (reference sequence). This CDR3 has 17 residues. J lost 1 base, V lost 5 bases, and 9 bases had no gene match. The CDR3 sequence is CASSVTQGATSYNEQFF. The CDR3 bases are TGTGCCAGCAGTGTAACACAGGGGGCCACTTCCTACAATGAGCAGTTCTTC.

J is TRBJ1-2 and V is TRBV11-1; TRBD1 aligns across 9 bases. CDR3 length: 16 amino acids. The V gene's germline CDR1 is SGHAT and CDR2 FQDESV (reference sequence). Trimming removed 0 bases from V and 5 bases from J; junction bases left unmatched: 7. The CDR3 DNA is TGTGCCAGCAGCTTAGCGGGGACAGGGTCCCATTATGGCTACACCTTC. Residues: CASSLAGTGSHYGYTF.

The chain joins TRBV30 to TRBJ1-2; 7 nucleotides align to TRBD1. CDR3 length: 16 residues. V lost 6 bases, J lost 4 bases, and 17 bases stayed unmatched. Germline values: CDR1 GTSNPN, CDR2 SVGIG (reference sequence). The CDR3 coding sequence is TGTGCCTGCCAACCGAAACAGGGGTTGAGGGCCTATGGCTACACCTTC. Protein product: CACQPKQGLRAYGYTF.

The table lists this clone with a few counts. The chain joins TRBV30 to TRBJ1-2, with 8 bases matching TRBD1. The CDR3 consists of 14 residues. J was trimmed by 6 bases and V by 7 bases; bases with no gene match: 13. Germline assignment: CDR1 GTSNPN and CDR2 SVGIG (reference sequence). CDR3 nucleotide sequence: TGTGCCTCCCAGGACAGGGTCCCTGGGCATGGCTACACCTTC. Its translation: CASQDRVPGHGYTF. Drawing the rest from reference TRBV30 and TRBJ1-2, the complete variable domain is SQTIHQWPATLVQPVGSPLSLECTVEGTSNPNLYWYRQAAGRGLQLLFYSVGIGQISSEVPQNLSASRPQDRQFILSSKKLLLSDSGFYLCASQDRVPGHGYTFGSGTRLTVV.

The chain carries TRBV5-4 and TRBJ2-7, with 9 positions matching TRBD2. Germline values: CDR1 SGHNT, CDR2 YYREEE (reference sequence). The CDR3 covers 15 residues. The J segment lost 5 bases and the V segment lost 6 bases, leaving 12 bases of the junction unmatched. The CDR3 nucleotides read TGTGCCAGCACCAAGTCCGGACTAGCGATTAACGAGCAGTACTTC. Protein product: CASTKSGLAINEQYF.

In nucleotides, the CDR3 is TGTGCCAGCAGCCCCGTGGGCTCTGGGGCCAACGTCCTGACTTTC. It translates to CASSPVGSGANVLTF. This sequence joins TRBV6-5 and TRBJ2-6; D not certain. The germline V and J ends were trimmed by 6 bases and 0 bases, with 9 bases remaining between them. CDR1 and CDR2 from the germline V gene are MNHEY and SVGAGI. CDR3 length equals 15 residues.

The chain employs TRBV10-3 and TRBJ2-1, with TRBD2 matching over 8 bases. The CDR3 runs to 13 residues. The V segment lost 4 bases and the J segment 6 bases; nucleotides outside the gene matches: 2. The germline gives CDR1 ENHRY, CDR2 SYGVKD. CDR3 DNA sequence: TGTGCCATCAGTGTGGGGACTAGCAATGAGCAGTTCTTC. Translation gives CAISVGTSNEQFF.

DNA for the CDR3: TGCAGCGTTGCTCGGACAGGGGGCTACGAGCAGTACTTC. Its protein is CSVARTGGYEQYF. J is TRBJ2-7 and V is TRBV29-1; 10 bases line up with TRBD1. Germline CDR1 is SQVTM and CDR2 is ANQGSEA. The CDR3 has 13 residues. The V segment lost 4 bases and the J segment 3 bases; nucleotides outside the gene matches: 3.

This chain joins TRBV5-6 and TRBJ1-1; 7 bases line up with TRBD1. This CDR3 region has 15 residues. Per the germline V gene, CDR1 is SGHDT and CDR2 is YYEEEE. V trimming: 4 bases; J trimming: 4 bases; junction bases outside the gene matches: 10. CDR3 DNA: TGTGCCAGCAGCCTCGAACCCAGGGGGACCACTGAAGCTTTCTTT. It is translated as CASSLEPRGTTEAFF.

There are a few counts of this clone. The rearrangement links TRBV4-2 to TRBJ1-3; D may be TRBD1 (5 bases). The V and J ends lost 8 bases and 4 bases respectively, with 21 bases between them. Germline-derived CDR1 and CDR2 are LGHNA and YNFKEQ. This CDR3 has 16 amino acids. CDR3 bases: TGTGCCAGCGCCCTGCATCAGTCGGGGGAAGGAAACACCATATATTTT. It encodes CASALHQSGEGNTIYF.

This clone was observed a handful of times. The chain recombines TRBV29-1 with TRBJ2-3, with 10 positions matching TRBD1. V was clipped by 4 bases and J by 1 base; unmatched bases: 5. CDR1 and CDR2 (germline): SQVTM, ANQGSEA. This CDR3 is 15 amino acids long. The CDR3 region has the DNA TGCAGCGTTGCAGGGACAGGGGTTGGCACAGATACGCAGTATTTT. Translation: CSVAGTGVGTDTQYF.

CDR3 sequence (DNA): TGTGCCAGCAGCTTAATTAAAGCGGTAAACACCGGGGAGCTGTTTTTT. This sequence encodes CASSLIKAVNTGELFF. The chain has TRBV5-6 and TRBJ2-2; the D gene is possibly TRBD2 (5 bases). This CDR3 is built from 16 residues. Trimming left V 2 bases short and J 2 bases short, with 13 bases between. Germline V gene data show CDR1 as SGHDT and CDR2 as YYEEEE.

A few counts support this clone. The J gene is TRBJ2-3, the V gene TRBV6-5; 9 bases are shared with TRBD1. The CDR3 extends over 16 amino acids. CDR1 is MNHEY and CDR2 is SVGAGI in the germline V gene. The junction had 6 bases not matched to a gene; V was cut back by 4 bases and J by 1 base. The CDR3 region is CASSWDREVGTDTQYF. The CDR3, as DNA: TGTGCCAGCAGTTGGGACAGGGAGGTGGGCACAGATACGCAGTATTTT.

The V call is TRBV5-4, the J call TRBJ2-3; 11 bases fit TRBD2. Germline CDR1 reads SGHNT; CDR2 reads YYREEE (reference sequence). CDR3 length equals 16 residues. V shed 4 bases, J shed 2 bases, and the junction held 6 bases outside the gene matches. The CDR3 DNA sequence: TGTGCCAGCAGCCGTTTAGCGGGGGGGGTCACAGATACGCAGTATTTT. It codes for CASSRLAGGVTDTQYF.

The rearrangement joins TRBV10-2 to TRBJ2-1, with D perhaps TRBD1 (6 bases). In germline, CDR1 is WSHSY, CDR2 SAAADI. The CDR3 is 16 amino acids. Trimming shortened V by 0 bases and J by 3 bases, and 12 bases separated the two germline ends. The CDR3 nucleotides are TGCGCCAGCAGTGAGTCCCAGGGGAACTTCTACAATGAGCAGTTCTTC. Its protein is CASSESQGNFYNEQFF.

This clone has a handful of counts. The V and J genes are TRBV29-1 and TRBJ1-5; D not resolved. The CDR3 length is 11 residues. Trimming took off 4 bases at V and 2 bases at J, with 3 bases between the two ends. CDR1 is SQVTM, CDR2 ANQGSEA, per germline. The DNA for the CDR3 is TGCAGCGTTGGCGGCAATCAGCCCCAGCATTTT. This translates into CSVGGNQPQHF.

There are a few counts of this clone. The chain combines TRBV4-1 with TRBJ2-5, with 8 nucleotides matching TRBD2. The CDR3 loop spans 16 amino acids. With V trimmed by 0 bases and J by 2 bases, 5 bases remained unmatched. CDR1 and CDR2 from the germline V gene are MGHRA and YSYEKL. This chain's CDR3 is CASSQDLGLGQETQYF. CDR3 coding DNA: TGCGCCAGCAGCCAAGATTTGGGACTAGGGCAAGAGACCCAGTACTTC.

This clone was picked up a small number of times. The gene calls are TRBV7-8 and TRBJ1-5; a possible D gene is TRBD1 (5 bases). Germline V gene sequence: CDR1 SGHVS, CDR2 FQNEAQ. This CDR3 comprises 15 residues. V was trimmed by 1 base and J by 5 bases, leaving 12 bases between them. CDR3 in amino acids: CASSLEYRGYQPQHF. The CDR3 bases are TGTGCCAGCAGCTTAGAGTATAGGGGTTATCAGCCCCAGCATTTT.

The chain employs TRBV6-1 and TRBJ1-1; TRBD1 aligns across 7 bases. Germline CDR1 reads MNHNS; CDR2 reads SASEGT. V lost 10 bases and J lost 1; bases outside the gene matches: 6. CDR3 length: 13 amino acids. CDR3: CAIGRQGNTEAFF. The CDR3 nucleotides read TGTGCCATCGGAAGACAGGGGAACACTGAAGCTTTCTTT.